One and the same sample provided the 32 T cell receptor beta chains below, sequenced in a study of T cell changes during pregnancy in multiple sclerosis. Generated by immunoSEQ multiplex PCR, the TCRdb table keeps only in-frame clones and is missing some. This table has 39,000 or so clones, around 91% appearing once. The sequenced sample was CD8+ T cells from peripheral blood mononuclear cells, obtained in the first trimester of pregnancy. Receptors were obtained from a female donor with multiple sclerosis, enrolled in a pregnancy study.

The chain uses TRBV10-3 and TRBJ1-3, with D possibly matching TRBD1 (5 bases). Germline V gives CDR1 ENHRY, CDR2 SYGVKD. Trimming pared 6 bases from V and 12 bases from J, leaving 18 bases between. The CDR3 covers 13 residues. This CDR3 is CAIRTAGDEIIYF. The CDR3 bases are TGTGCCATCAGGACGGCGGGGGATGAAATCATATATTTT.

The genes are TRBV6-6 and TRBJ2-1, with 11 positions matching TRBD2. The CDR3 length is 16 residues. The V gene end was trimmed by 0 bases and the J gene end by 8 bases; junction bases not matched to a gene: 6. Per germline, CDR1 MNHNY and CDR2 SVGAGI (reference sequence). The CDR3 here is CASSYSASGRYHEQFF. The CDR3 nucleotides read TGTGCCAGCAGTTACTCTGCTAGCGGGAGGTACCATGAGCAGTTCTTC.

V gene TRBV2 combines with J gene TRBJ1-1; D remains ambiguous. CDR3 length equals 16 residues. V lost 0 bases and J 10 bases, leaving 21 bases between the germline ends. Germline assignment: CDR1 SNHLY and CDR2 FYNNEI. The CDR3 here is CASSEAPDSNPLGAFF. CDR3 nucleotides: TGTGCCAGCAGTGAAGCGCCAGACTCAAACCCTTTGGGAGCTTTCTTT.

The J gene is TRBJ2-2, the V gene TRBV5-1; D gene uncertain. Germline CDR1 SGHRS, CDR2 YFSETQ. V shed 0 bases and J shed 5 bases, with 14 bases lying between them. The CDR3 loop spans 16 amino acids. This CDR3 reads CASSLGGRVVTGELFF. The CDR3 nucleotides read TGCGCCAGCAGCTTGGGCGGCCGGGTAGTGACCGGGGAGCTGTTTTTT.

The V call is TRBV4-3, the J call TRBJ2-1; perhaps TRBD1 as D (6 bases). V dropped 0 bases and J dropped 4 bases, with 10 bases sitting between them. This CDR3 spans 15 amino acids. CDR1 is LGHNA, CDR2 YSLEER, per germline. CDR3 loop: CASSQDRDRYNEQFF. DNA for the CDR3: TGCGCCAGCAGCCAAGATCGTGACAGGTACAATGAGCAGTTCTTC.

This clone was seen a single time. The V and J genes are TRBV10-1 and TRBJ1-5; D is possibly TRBD1 (6 bases). This CDR3 has 14 residues. Germline V CDR1 and CDR2: WNHNN, SYGVQD (reference sequence). Between the trimmed V and J ends, which lost 2 bases and 5 bases, there was a span of 10 bases. The CDR3 DNA sequence: TGCGCCAGCAGTGAGGCCCGGACAGATCAGCCCCAGCATTTT. This codes for CASSEARTDQPQHF.

The chain recombines TRBV6-6 with TRBJ2-5; 7 bases are a match to TRBD1. Germline trimming cut 4 bases from V and 3 bases from J; bases unmatched to any gene: 2. CDR3 length: 13 residues. CDR1 is MNHNY, CDR2 SVGAGI, per germline (reference sequence). The CDR3, as DNA: TGTGCCAGCAGTTCTGACAGGGAAGAGACCCAGTACTTC. Protein sequence: CASSSDREETQYF.

This clone was found once. The chain links TRBV14 to TRBJ2-5; 9 positions agree with TRBD1. The CDR3 contains 15 residues. The V segment lost 4 bases and the J segment 5 bases; nucleotides outside the gene matches: 8. Germline CDR1 SGHDN, CDR2 FVKESK. CDR3 sequence reads: CASSRWTGAAETQYF. DNA for the CDR3: TGTGCCAGCAGCCGGTGGACAGGGGCAGCGGAGACCCAGTACTTC.

The rearrangement links TRBV2 to TRBJ2-1, with TRBD2 matching over 10 bases. Trimming at V came to 1 base and at J to 8 bases, leaving 2 bases not matched to a gene. The V gene's germline CDR1 is SNHLY and CDR2 FYNNEI. This CDR3 contains 14 residues. The CDR3 is CASSEGLAGHEQFF. The CDR3 coding sequence is TGTGCCAGCAGTGAAGGACTAGCGGGTCATGAGCAGTTCTTC. Using reference TRBV2 and TRBJ2-1 for the parts outside the CDR3, the full variable domain is EPEVTQTPSHQVTQMGQEVILRCVPISNHLYFYWYRQILGQKVEFLVSFYNNEISEKSEIFDDQFSVERPDGSNFTLKIRSTKLEDSAMYFCASSEGLAGHEQFFGPGTRLTVL.

This sequence joins TRBV30 and TRBJ2-1; TRBD2 matches 8 bases. The CDR3 loop spans 16 amino acids. J lost 6 bases, V lost 4 bases, and 14 bases had no gene match. From germline, CDR1 is GTSNPN and CDR2 SVGIG (reference sequence). CDR3 sequence reads: CAWTQAAGETPNEQFF. DNA for the CDR3: TGTGCCTGGACGCAGGCAGCGGGAGAGACCCCCAATGAGCAGTTCTTC.

This clone was detected once. V usage is TRBV5-1 and J usage is TRBJ1-5; 7 bases match TRBD1. Germline CDR1 and CDR2: SGHRS and YFSETQ. The V segment lost 4 bases and the J segment 2 bases; nucleotides outside the gene matches: 6. CDR3 length: 15 amino acids. The CDR3 here is CASSPGDRGNQPQHF. In DNA form, the CDR3 reads TGCGCCAGCAGCCCTGGGGACAGAGGCAATCAGCCCCAGCATTTT.

The chain has TRBV5-6 and TRBJ1-4; 8 bases line up with TRBD1. Per the germline V gene, CDR1 is SGHDT and CDR2 is YYEEEE. The V and J ends lost 2 bases and 2 bases, in that order; junction bases with no gene match: 11. This CDR3 has 18 amino acids. The CDR3 coding sequence is TGTGCCAGCAGCTTAGGACAGGGTCCCCCCCTGACTAATGAAAAACTGTTTTTT. Amino acids: CASSLGQGPPLTNEKLFF.

The gene calls are TRBV7-8 and TRBJ1-1, with 7 bases identical to TRBD1. Trimming removed 4 bases from V and 1 base from J; junction bases left unmatched: 9. CDR1 SGHVS and CDR2 FQNEAQ come from the germline V gene. The CDR3 totals 16 residues. The CDR3 sequence: CASSYATGMGNTEAFF. CDR3 sequence (DNA): TGTGCCAGCAGCTATGCGACAGGGATGGGGAACACTGAAGCTTTCTTT.

This chain connects TRBV7-9 to TRBJ2-1; 7 bases align to TRBD2. The V and J ends lost 0 bases and 8 bases, in that order; junction bases with no gene match: 10. The germline gives CDR1 SEHNR, CDR2 FQNEAQ (reference sequence). This CDR3 region has 16 residues. CDR3 in amino acids: CASSLAPPAGVHEQFF. CDR3 nucleotides: TGTGCCAGCAGCTTAGCCCCCCCGGCGGGAGTCCATGAGCAGTTCTTC.

This clone was counted once. The chain carries TRBV5-4 and TRBJ1-4, with 8 bases matching TRBD1. V was clipped by 0 bases and J by 5 bases; unmatched bases: 6. This CDR3 contains 16 residues. CDR1 SGHNT and CDR2 YYREEE come from the germline V gene (reference sequence). The CDR3 is CASSLAGTGLNEKLFF. The DNA for the CDR3 is TGTGCCAGCAGCTTGGCTGGGACAGGTCTAAATGAAAAACTGTTTTTT.

J is TRBJ2-5 and V is TRBV5-4, with TRBD2 identical over 10 bases. There are 17 residues in the CDR3. V trimming: 4 bases; J trimming: 2 bases; junction bases outside the gene matches: 11. Germline V CDR1 and CDR2: SGHNT, YYREEE (reference sequence). The CDR3 loop is CASSQDGALAGQETQYF. CDR3 nucleotides: TGTGCCAGCAGCCAAGATGGGGCACTAGCGGGGCAAGAGACCCAGTACTTC.

V gene TRBV29-1 combines with J gene TRBJ1-2, with D possibly being TRBD1 (6 bases). The CDR3 covers 13 residues. Trimming took 6 bases from V and 4 from J, leaving 15 bases between them. CDR1 SQVTM and CDR2 ANQGSEA come from the germline V gene. CDR3 region: CSVTGGATYGYTF. CDR3 bases: TGCAGCGTAACCGGGGGGGCCACCTATGGCTACACCTTC.

The chain carries TRBV4-1 and TRBJ2-1; no definite D call. The CDR3 consists of 17 residues. Trimming cost V 0 bases and J 2 bases, with 14 bases left between them. Germline V gene sequence: CDR1 MGHRA, CDR2 YSYEKL. CDR3 nucleotide sequence: TGCGCCAGCAGCCAAGATGTTGCGGCAACTGCCTACAATGAGCAGTTCTTC. This encodes CASSQDVAATAYNEQFF.

V is TRBV23-1 and J is TRBJ2-7; a weak D match, TRBD1 (5 bases). TRBV23-1 is reported as an ORF; its role is uncertain. This CDR3 contains 14 residues. V lost 6 bases and J 2 bases, leaving 14 bases between the germline ends. CDR3 nucleotides: TGCGCCAGCAGGTACAGGAGCCGACCCTACGAGCAGTACTTC. It yields the protein CASRYRSRPYEQYF.

In its sample, this clone was seen once. CDR3 protein: CASSPPWRPDTQYF. CDR3 sequence (DNA): TGTGCCAGCAGCCCCCCTTGGAGGCCGGATACGCAGTATTTT. The chain combines TRBV11-1 with TRBJ2-3; TRBD2 is a possible D gene (5 bases). Germline V gives CDR1 SGHAT, CDR2 FQDESV (reference sequence). The CDR3 loop spans 14 amino acids. V lost 5 bases to trimming and J lost 6 bases, with 15 bases between them.

The chain combines TRBV7-9 with TRBJ1-4; 8 bases map to TRBD1. Germline assignment: CDR1 SEHNR and CDR2 FQNEAQ (reference sequence). Losses at the gene ends were 4 bases for V and 5 bases for J; bases not matched to a gene: 12. This CDR3 region has 17 residues. DNA for the CDR3: TGTGCCAGCAGCTCAACTCGAGAAGACAGGGGAAATGAAAAACTGTTTTTT. Its translation: CASSSTREDRGNEKLFF. The entire variable domain, with the rest obtained from reference TRBV7-9 and TRBJ1-4, is as follows: DTGVSQNPRHKITKRGQNVTFRCDPISEHNRLYWYRQTLGQGPEFLTYFQNEAQLEKSRLLSDRFSAERPKGSFSTLEIQRTEQGDSAMYLCASSSTREDRGNEKLFFGSGTQLSVL.

This sequence joins TRBV27 and TRBJ2-5; no definite D call. The CDR3 spans 16 residues. Germline loops: CDR1 MNHEY, CDR2 SMNVEV (reference sequence). Trimming left V 0 bases short and J 5 bases short, with 16 bases between. CDR3 amino acids: CASSLSATAARETQYF. CDR3 nucleotides: TGTGCCAGCAGTTTATCCGCAACAGCCGCCCGGGAGACCCAGTACTTC.

The J gene is TRBJ2-1, the V gene TRBV7-2; D is perhaps TRBD1 (6 bases). In germline, CDR1 is SGHTA, CDR2 FQGNSA. Between the trimmed V and J ends, which lost 3 bases and 7 bases, there was a span of 7 bases. The CDR3 contains 12 residues. The CDR3 sequence is CASSFRGNEQFF. The CDR3 DNA follows: TGTGCCAGCAGCTTCAGGGGTAATGAGCAGTTCTTC. The whole variable domain, remainder taken from reference TRBV7-2 and TRBJ2-1, is GAGVSQSPSNKVTEKGKDVELRCDPISGHTALYWYRQSLGQGLEFLIYFQGNSAPDKSGLPSDRFSAERTGGSVSTLTIQRTQQEDSAVYLCASSFRGNEQFFGPGTRLTVL.

The gene calls are TRBV9 and TRBJ1-2; 7 bases fit TRBD1. Unmatched junction bases numbered 4, after V lost 1 base and J lost 10 bases. Germline CDR1 and CDR2: SGDLS and YYNGEE. This CDR3 has 12 residues. The CDR3 bases are TGTGCCAGCAGCGTACCGGGACAGCCCTACACCTTC. It translates to CASSVPGQPYTF.

This clone was recorded once. The chain joins TRBV5-8 to TRBJ2-7, with D tentatively TRBD2 (6 bases). Between the trimmed V and J ends, which lost 4 bases and 3 bases, there was a span of 11 bases. Per germline, CDR1 SGHTS and CDR2 YDEGEE. This CDR3 has 13 residues. CDR3 region: CASSRTGVYEQYF. The CDR3 DNA sequence: TGTGCCAGCAGCCGGACGGGAGTCTACGAGCAGTACTTC. The whole variable domain, filled in from reference TRBV5-8 and TRBJ2-7, reads EAGVTQSPTHLIKTRGQQATLRCSPISGHTSVYWYQQALGLGLQFLLWYDEGEERNRGNFPPRFSGRQFPNYSSELNVNALELEDSALYLCASSRTGVYEQYFGPGTRLTVT.

This rearrangement joins TRBV29-1 to TRBJ2-7; maybe TRBD2 (5 bases). V dropped 4 bases and J dropped 3 bases, with 7 bases sitting between them. The length of the CDR3 is 11 residues. Per the germline V gene, CDR1 is SQVTM and CDR2 is ANQGSEA. In nucleotides, the CDR3 is TGCAGCGTTGGACGGGACTACGAGCAGTACTTC. Protein product: CSVGRDYEQYF.

The chain links TRBV27 to TRBJ2-7; 9 bases fit TRBD2. The trim removed 5 bases at V and 6 bases at J, leaving 8 bases unmatched. In germline, CDR1 is MNHEY, CDR2 SMNVEV (reference sequence). The CDR3 has 14 amino acids. As DNA, the CDR3 is TGTGCCAGCAGTAGAGGCGGGGGGGCCTTCGAGCAGTACTTC. It encodes CASSRGGGAFEQYF.

The CDR3 loop is CASSSPGRQEQYF. CDR3 sequence (DNA): TGCGCCAGCAGCTCTCCGGGGAGGCAGGAGCAGTACTTC. The V gene is TRBV5-1, the J gene TRBJ2-7; D is perhaps TRBD2 (6 bases). Germline V gene lookup returns CDR1 SGHRS and CDR2 YFSETQ. With 3 bases removed from V and 7 bases from J, the gap between germline ends came to 14 bases. The CDR3 consists of 13 residues.

The rearrangement uses TRBV5-5 and TRBJ2-1; 10 bases fit TRBD2. CDR3 length: 15 amino acids. The trim removed 5 bases at V and 4 bases at J, leaving 6 bases unmatched. Germline CDR1 SGHKS, CDR2 YYEKEE (reference sequence). The CDR3 region has the DNA TGTGCCAGCAGTCAAACTAGCGGGGTATACAATGAGCAGTTCTTC. Translating gives CASSQTSGVYNEQFF.

V gene TRBV4-1 combines with J gene TRBJ1-1, with D uncertain. This CDR3 is 14 amino acids long. V shed 0 bases and J shed 2 bases, with 7 bases lying between them. Germline CDR1 reads MGHRA; CDR2 reads YSYEKL. The CDR3 DNA sequence: TGCGCCAGCAGCCAAGAACCGGGAAACACTGAAGCTTTCTTT. It encodes CASSQEPGNTEAFF.

V gene TRBV13 combines with J gene TRBJ2-3; 8 nucleotides agree with TRBD2. CDR3 length: 13 residues. CDR1 and CDR2 (germline): PRHDT, FYEKMQ (reference sequence). J lost 4 bases, V lost 4 bases, and 1 base had no gene match. This CDR3 is CASSSGGPDTQYF. The CDR3 coding sequence is TGTGCCAGCAGCTCGGGGGGGCCAGATACGCAGTATTTT.

The sample holds one count of this clone. The chain joins TRBV4-1 to TRBJ2-7; no firm D call. Trimming removed 0 bases at V and 6 bases at J, with 15 bases between. The CDR3 length is 15 residues. Germline CDR1 is MGHRA and CDR2 is YSYEKL. CDR3 residues: CASSQDSDSSSEQYF. The CDR3 nucleotides read TGCGCCAGCAGCCAAGATTCAGACTCCTCGTCCGAGCAGTACTTC.